The source of this T cell receptor beta chain is a study of CD8 T cells in ankylosing spondylitis (dated by TCRdb to the late 2010s). Background for the entire study: T cell receptor beta repertoires were profiled in healthy donors and ankylosing spondylitis patients so that disease-linked TCR variants could be found. The full study cohort was made up of about 25 ankylosing spondylitis patients and more than 90 healthy donors. Peripheral blood was sampled, and synovial fluid was also collected from ankylosing spondylitis patients.

V is pruned by 5 bases and J by 3 bases, leaving 8 bases of the junction without a gene match. From cysteine to phenylalanine, the CDR3 is 16 amino acids long. The only DNA kept is the CDR3, 48 bases in frame from the first base. Sequencing took place on an Illumina HiSeq 2500. Quantitative 5'-RACE with molecular barcodes was used to prepare TCR beta libraries. The source study handled its data this way. A new computational method, built on a probabilistic model of VDJ rearrangement, was used to identify disease-linked TCR variants. TCRdb trimmed public reads at Q25 via fastp, called clones via MiXCR and kept in-frame beta chains. Rows are combined by CDR3 protein, so each entry shows the most common genes and DNA. V and J calls and clone size were set by TCRdb, not the authors. For this sample the table gives approximately 350,000 distinct CDR3 sequences, of which 20% were detected only once. Of the sample, about 12% falls within the top ten clones.

Results the study describes overall, beyond this receptor: The disease-linked clones showed a CD8+ phenotype and occurred at relatively low frequencies in peripheral blood. A TCR beta motif made up of under ten highly homologous amino acid variants appeared to be characteristic of blood from ankylosing spondylitis patients. Some motif variants were previously reported in synovial fluid and blood of reactive arthritis patients, suggesting common disease-initiation mechanisms. According to the report, matched synovial fluid samples from ankylosing spondylitis patients were significantly enriched for the disease-linked clones.

As concerns this clonotype: It has no known antigen specificity. No quality values exist for individual bases; no much larger clone is one base distant.

The TCR was taken from a male donor with ankylosing spondylitis or in good health (not recorded which). Here the chain combines TRBV12-3 or TRBV12-4 and TRBJ2-5; TRBD1 aligns with 11 central bases. The sequenced sample was blood, either unsorted or a sorted T cell fraction (not recorded which). The CDR3 is CASSGRGQGVEETQYF. The DNA sequence follows: TGTGCCAGCAGTGGACGGGGACAGGGGGTTGAAGAGACCCAGTACTTC.